These 29 T cell receptor beta chains were all obtained from the same sample, sequenced in a study of CD8 T cells in Susac syndrome. cDNA came from roughly 0.5 to 1 ug RNA primed by random hexamers. Via MiXCR, TCRdb re-called the immunoSEQ multiplex PCR reads, giving one row per CDR3 protein. This table holds roughly 220,000 distinct CDR3 sequences, approximately 94% found once. The sequenced sample consisted of CD4+ T cells from PBMCs. The receptors derive from a human donor with Susac syndrome.

This chain joins TRBV6-2 or TRBV6-3 and TRBJ1-6, with a tentative D call TRBD1 (6 bases). V shed 2 bases and J shed 8 bases, with 16 bases lying between them. CDR1 is MNHEY and CDR2 is SVGEGT in the germline V gene. CDR3 size: 16 residues. The CDR3 region is CASSYHRDIKDSPLHF. Here the CDR3 DNA reads TGTGCCAGCAGTTACCACAGGGACATAAAGGATTCACCCCTCCACTTT.

This clonotype came up a few times. V and J are TRBV7-3 and TRBJ2-1; D gene ambiguous. This CDR3 is 17 amino acids long. Per the germline V gene, CDR1 is SGHTA and CDR2 is FQGTGA. V lost 0 bases and J lost 3, with 15 bases in between. The CDR3, as DNA: TGTGCCAGCAGCTTAACCGGCGTTGGCGCCTTCTACAATGAGCAGTTCTTC. Translated: CASSLTGVGAFYNEQFF.

The chain employs TRBV6-2 or TRBV6-3 and TRBJ1-6, with 9 bases that match TRBD1. Trimming cost V 5 bases and J 7 bases; bases outside gene matches: 9. Germline values: CDR1 MNHEY, CDR2 SVGEGT. The length of the CDR3 is 16 residues. The CDR3 sequence: CASSDPGQGENSPLHF. The CDR3 DNA sequence: TGTGCCAGCAGTGATCCGGGACAGGGTGAAAATTCACCCCTCCACTTT.

This chain connects TRBV7-2 to TRBJ2-7; D is undetermined. The V end was cut by 5 bases, the J end by 4 bases, with 12 bases between. The germline V gene has CDR1 SGHTA and CDR2 FQGNSA. The CDR3 covers 13 residues. The CDR3 coding sequence is TGTGCCAGCAGCGGGTCCGGGTCTTACGAGCAGTACTTC. It yields the protein CASSGSGSYEQYF.

The CDR3 sequence is CASSLQGPGANVLTF. CDR3 bases: TGTGCCAGCAGCCTGCAGGGGCCTGGGGCCAACGTCCTGACTTTC. The chain uses TRBV11-2 and TRBJ2-6, with TRBD1 as a possible D gene (6 bases). CDR1 is SGHAT and CDR2 is FQNNGV in the germline V gene. V lost 5 bases to trimming and J lost 2 bases, with 10 bases between them. The CDR3 has 15 residues.

V usage is TRBV30 and J usage is TRBJ1-1; D might be TRBD1 (5 bases). V was clipped by 2 bases and J by 1 base, with 8 bases between them. CDR3 size: 13 residues. CDR1 is GTSNPN, CDR2 SVGIG, per germline (reference sequence). CDR3 residues: CAWSITGNTEAFF. CDR3 bases: TGTGCCTGGAGTATTACAGGGAACACTGAAGCTTTCTTT.

The gene calls are TRBV29-1 and TRBJ1-2, with D possibly TRBD1 on 6 matching bases. Germline CDR1 and CDR2: SQVTM and ANQGSEA. This CDR3 region has 16 residues. The V and J ends lost 4 bases and 1 base respectively, with 19 bases between them. DNA for the CDR3: TGCAGCGTTGCCAGGTCTGGGGGGGCCATTAACTATGGCTACACCTTC. Amino acids: CSVARSGGAINYGYTF.

The chain recombines TRBV15 with TRBJ1-1, with 7 bases identical to TRBD1. Germline values: CDR1 LNHNV, CDR2 YYDKDF (reference sequence). V shed 0 bases, J shed 6 bases, and the junction held 10 bases outside the gene matches. The CDR3 sequence is 16 residues long. The CDR3 here is CATSRDRLTGTSEAFF. The CDR3 DNA follows: TGTGCCACCAGCAGAGATCGCTTGACAGGGACCTCTGAAGCTTTCTTT.

The chain joins TRBV19 to TRBJ2-2; 11 bases line up with TRBD2. The CDR3 covers 18 residues. Germline V gene sequence: CDR1 LNHDA, CDR2 SQIVND (reference sequence). With V trimmed by 8 bases and J by 3 bases, 14 bases remained unmatched. CDR3 in amino acids: CASFSGDSGGAYTGELFF. In DNA, the CDR3 is TGTGCCAGTTTCTCGGGGGATAGCGGGGGGGCGTACACCGGGGAGCTGTTTTTT.

V gene TRBV5-1 combines with J gene TRBJ2-3; tentative D call: TRBD2 (6 bases). The CDR3 is 15 amino acids. The germline V and J ends were trimmed by 5 bases and 0 bases, with 13 bases remaining between them. The germline V gene encodes CDR1 SGHRS and CDR2 YFSETQ. The CDR3 nucleotides are TGCGCCAGCAGTCCCGGGACTTCTAGCACAGATACGCAGTATTTT. Protein product: CASSPGTSSTDTQYF.

The chain employs TRBV5-6 and TRBJ2-1; D assignment may be TRBD1 or TRBD2 (5 bases each). V lost 3 bases to trimming and J lost 6 bases, with 16 bases between them. The CDR3 is made up of 15 amino acids. The germline V gene has CDR1 SGHDT and CDR2 YYEEEE. The CDR3 sequence: CASSYRDGKRNEQFF. For the CDR3, the DNA is TGTGCCAGCAGCTACCGGGACGGAAAACGCAATGAGCAGTTCTTC.

The chain has TRBV5-4 and TRBJ1-1; possible D gene TRBD1, 5 bases. Deletions cut 1 base from V and 2 bases from J, with 15 bases between. This CDR3 is 16 amino acids long. In germline, CDR1 is SGHNT, CDR2 YYREEE (reference sequence). In nucleotides, the CDR3 is TGTGCCAGCAGCTTGATCATTGCGGGGGTAAACACTGAAGCTTTCTTT. Translating it yields CASSLIIAGVNTEAFF.

The V and J genes are TRBV6-2 or TRBV6-3 and TRBJ2-3; tentative D call: TRBD2 (5 bases). CDR3 size: 13 residues. The ends were cut back, 2 bases at V and 3 bases at J, with 6 bases in the middle. Germline CDR1 is MNHEY and CDR2 is SVGEGT. The CDR3 region is CASSYIATDTQYF. The CDR3 DNA reads as TGTGCCAGCAGTTACATAGCGACAGATACGCAGTATTTT.

The chain carries TRBV6-5 and TRBJ1-1; 10 bases match TRBD1. The CDR3 is made up of 16 amino acids. Trimming took 4 bases from V and 5 from J; bases not matched to a gene: 10. Germline CDR1 is MNHEY and CDR2 is SVGAGI. CDR3 DNA: TGTGCCAGCAGTTCCCAACTGGGACAGGGGAGTACTGAAGCTTTCTTT. This encodes CASSSQLGQGSTEAFF.

The chain links TRBV9 to TRBJ2-7; D perhaps matches TRBD2 (5 bases). The germline V and J ends were trimmed by 6 bases and 5 bases, with 21 bases remaining between them. Germline values: CDR1 SGDLS, CDR2 YYNGEE. The CDR3 sequence is 15 residues long. CDR3 sequence reads: CASTLSAEMEDEQYF. The CDR3, as DNA: TGTGCCAGCACTCTTTCGGCCGAGATGGAGGACGAGCAGTACTTC.

The rearrangement uses TRBV6-1 and TRBJ2-2; 8 bases agree with TRBD1. The CDR3 extends over 16 amino acids. The ends lost 9 bases at V and 0 bases at J; junction bases unmatched: 9. The germline gives CDR1 MNHNS, CDR2 SASEGT. CDR3 nucleotide sequence: TGTGCCAGTTGTTCAGGGGGCAATCCGAACACCGGGGAGCTGTTTTTT. This gives the protein CASCSGGNPNTGELFF.

The genes are TRBV7-2 and TRBJ2-5; D is unresolved. Germline values: CDR1 SGHTA, CDR2 FQGNSA. Trimming took 0 bases from V and 4 from J, leaving 9 bases between them. This CDR3 has 14 residues. The DNA for the CDR3 is TGTGCCAGCAGCTTAGCTAGGCTTTCAGAGACCCAGTACTTC. This sequence encodes CASSLARLSETQYF.

V usage is TRBV5-6 and J usage is TRBJ2-1; either TRBD1 or TRBD2 may fit D (5 bases each). Trimming shortened V by 3 bases and J by 3 bases, and 7 bases separated the two germline ends. The CDR3 loop spans 13 amino acids. Looked up from germline, CDR1 is SGHDT and CDR2 is YYEEEE. This CDR3 is CASSWDGYNEQFF. In DNA form, the CDR3 reads TGTGCCAGCAGCTGGGACGGCTACAATGAGCAGTTCTTC.

This chain connects TRBV3-1 to TRBJ1-5; no clear D gene. Germline V gene lookup returns CDR1 LGHDT and CDR2 YNNKEL (reference sequence). This CDR3 contains 13 residues. V was cut by 1 base and J by 10 bases, with 11 bases left in between. The CDR3 region is CASSQGDKVPQHF. The CDR3 DNA reads TGTGCCAGCAGCCAAGGCGATAAGGTCCCCCAGCATTTT.

This clonotype came up a few times. V usage is TRBV11-2 and J usage is TRBJ2-1; 7 bases line up with TRBD1. The V and J ends lost 5 bases and 5 bases, in that order; junction bases with no gene match: 3. The V gene's germline CDR1 is SGHAT and CDR2 FQNNGV. The CDR3 loop spans 13 amino acids. CDR3 protein: CASSPDRDNEQFF. The CDR3 nucleotides read TGTGCCAGCAGCCCAGACAGGGACAATGAGCAGTTCTTC.

This sequence joins TRBV5-6 and TRBJ1-1, with D possibly TRBD1 on 5 matching bases. The CDR3 is 14 residues long. The V gene's germline CDR1 is SGHDT and CDR2 YYEEEE. Trimming pared 1 base from V and 4 bases from J, leaving 11 bases between. CDR3 DNA sequence: TGTGCCAGCAGCTTGTTAGCGGGGCTCACTGAAGCTTTCTTT. Encoded protein: CASSLLAGLTEAFF.

The chain recombines TRBV6-5 with TRBJ2-7; perhaps D is TRBD1 or TRBD2 (5 bases each). Between the trimmed V and J ends, which lost 1 base and 0 bases, there was a span of 13 bases. The germline CDR1 and CDR2 sequences are MNHEY and SVGAGI. This CDR3 contains 16 residues. CDR3 sequence: CASSYWGPQSSYEQYF. CDR3 DNA sequence: TGTGCCAGCAGTTACTGGGGACCGCAAAGCTCCTACGAGCAGTACTTC.

The genes are TRBV19 and TRBJ1-5; D remains unclear. V lost 3 bases, J lost 5 bases, and 5 bases lay in between. This CDR3 is built from 12 residues. Germline lookup yields CDR1 LNHDA and CDR2 SQIVND (reference sequence). The CDR3: CASSITDQPQHF. DNA for the CDR3: TGTGCCAGTAGTATCACGGATCAGCCCCAGCATTTT.

The chain combines TRBV20-1 with TRBJ1-1; D is ambiguous. Germline values: CDR1 DFQATT, CDR2 SNEGSKA (reference sequence). Trimming left V 3 bases short and J 4 bases short, with 9 bases between. This CDR3 contains 12 residues. The CDR3 is CSASIPPTEAFF. The DNA of the CDR3 is TGCAGTGCTAGTATTCCCCCCACTGAAGCTTTCTTT.

The chain joins TRBV4-1 to TRBJ1-2; the D gene is possibly TRBD1 (6 bases). The CDR3 length is 15 residues. Germline CDR1 reads MGHRA; CDR2 reads YSYEKL. V was pared by 5 bases and J by 2 bases, with 15 bases between. In nucleotides, the CDR3 is TGCGCCAGCAGCGATGAACAGGGCCTGAACTATGGCTACACCTTC. Translation: CASSDEQGLNYGYTF.

This CDR3 is CASSHTGSILGANVLTF. CDR3 sequence (DNA): TGCGCCAGCAGCCACACCGGGAGCATCCTGGGGGCCAACGTCCTGACTTTC. The V gene is TRBV4-1, the J gene TRBJ2-6, with TRBD2 as a possible D gene (6 bases). Germline-derived CDR1 and CDR2 are MGHRA and YSYEKL. The CDR3 loop spans 17 amino acids. Trimming removed 3 bases from V and 4 bases from J, with 16 bases in between.

The count of this clonotype is one. Here the CDR3 reads CASSLAAAGEAFF. For the CDR3, the DNA is TGTGCCAGCAGCTTAGCCGCGGCAGGAGAAGCTTTCTTT. The chain combines TRBV7-8 with TRBJ1-1; D is unresolved. This CDR3 region has 13 residues. V lost 0 bases and J 8 bases, leaving 10 bases between the germline ends. Looked up from germline, CDR1 is SGHVS and CDR2 is FQNEAQ. Drawing the rest from reference TRBV7-8 and TRBJ1-1, the complete variable domain is GAGVSQSPRYKVAKRGQDVALRCDPISGHVSLFWYQQALGQGPEFLTYFQNEAQLDKSGLPSDRFFAERPEGSVSTLKIQRTQQEDSAVYLCASSLAAAGEAFFGQGTRLTVV.

The V and J genes are TRBV20-1 and TRBJ2-4; D gene uncertain. Trimming cost V 5 bases and J 0 bases, with 11 bases left between them. CDR3 size: 14 residues. The germline V gene has CDR1 DFQATT and CDR2 SNEGSKA (reference sequence). The CDR3 bases are TGCAGTGCTTACAGACTCCTAGCCAAAAACATTCAGTACTTC. Its translation: CSAYRLLAKNIQYF.

This chain connects TRBV9 to TRBJ1-4; 8 nucleotides agree with TRBD1. Germline V CDR1 and CDR2: SGDLS, YYNGEE. The junction had 8 bases not matched to a gene; V was cut back by 4 bases and J by 6 bases. The CDR3 runs to 15 residues. The CDR3 DNA follows: TGTGCCAGCAGCCCCAGTGGCAGGGGGCATGAAAAACTGTTTTTT. The encoded protein is CASSPSGRGHEKLFF.